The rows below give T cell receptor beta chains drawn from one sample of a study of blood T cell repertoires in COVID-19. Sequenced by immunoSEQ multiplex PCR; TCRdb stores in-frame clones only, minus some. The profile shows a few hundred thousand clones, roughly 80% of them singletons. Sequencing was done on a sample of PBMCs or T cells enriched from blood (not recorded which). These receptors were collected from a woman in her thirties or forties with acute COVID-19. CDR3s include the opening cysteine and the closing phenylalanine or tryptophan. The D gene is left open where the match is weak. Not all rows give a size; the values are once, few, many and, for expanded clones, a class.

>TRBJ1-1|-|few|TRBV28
CASSLPQIEAFF
TGTGCCAGCAGTTTACCCCAGATTGAAGCTTTCTTT
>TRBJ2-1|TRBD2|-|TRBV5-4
CASSSNLRGEYYNEQFF
TGTGCCAGCAGCTCTAACTTGCGGGGGGAGTATTACAATGAGCAGTTCTTC
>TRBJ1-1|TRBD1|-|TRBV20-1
CSASSPGQMNTEAFF
TGCAGTGCTAGTTCCCCGGGACAGATGAACACTGAAGCTTTCTTT
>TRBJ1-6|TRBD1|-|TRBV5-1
CASRTGGGYSPLHF
TGCGCCAGCAGGACAGGGGGCGGATATTCACCCCTCCACTTT
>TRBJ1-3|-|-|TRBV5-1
CASSLSIGSGNTIYF
TGCGCCAGCAGCTTATCCATCGGCTCTGGAAACACCATATATTTT
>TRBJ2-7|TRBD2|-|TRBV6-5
CATRTSGAYEQYF
TGTGCCACTCGGACTAGCGGGGCCTACGAGCAGTACTTC
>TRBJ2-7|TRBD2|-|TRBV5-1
CASSLAGGSYEQYF
TGCGCCAGCAGCTTGGCGGGGGGCTCCTACGAGCAGTACTTC
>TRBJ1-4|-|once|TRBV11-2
CASSLSYGGEKLFF
TGTGCCAGCAGCTTATCCTACGGGGGTGAAAAACTGTTTTTT
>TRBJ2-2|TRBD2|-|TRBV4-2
CASSQDLAASTGELFF
TGTGCCAGCAGCCAAGACCTAGCGGCGAGTACCGGGGAGCTGTTTTTT
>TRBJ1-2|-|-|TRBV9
CASSVERTATNYGYTF
TGTGCCAGCAGCGTAGAGAGAACAGCAACTAACTATGGCTACACCTTC
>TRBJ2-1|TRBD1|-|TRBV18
CASSPRQGAYNEQFF
TGTGCCAGCTCACCTAGACAGGGGGCCTACAATGAGCAGTTCTTC
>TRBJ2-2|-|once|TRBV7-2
CASRSGSANTGELFF
TGTGCCAGCAGGTCGGGTTCGGCGAACACCGGGGAGCTGTTTTTT
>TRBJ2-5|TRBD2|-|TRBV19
CASSRGTSGGQETQYF
TGTGCCAGTAGTAGGGGGACTAGCGGGGGCCAAGAGACCCAGTACTTC
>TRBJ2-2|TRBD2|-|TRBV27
CASSRLAGGPGTGELFF
TGTGCCAGCAGTAGACTAGCGGGAGGGCCGGGCACCGGGGAGCTGTTTTTT
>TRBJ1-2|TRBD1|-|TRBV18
CASSPVTGTVPRGYTF
TGTGCCAGCTCACCCGTAACCGGGACAGTCCCTAGGGGCTACACCTTC
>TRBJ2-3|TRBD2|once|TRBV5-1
CASSPSTSGGADTQYF
TGCGCCAGCAGCCCATCGACTAGCGGGGGGGCGGATACGCAGTATTTT
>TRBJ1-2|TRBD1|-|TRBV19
CASTQGARGYTF
TGTGCCAGTACACAGGGGGCGCGGGGCTACACCTTC
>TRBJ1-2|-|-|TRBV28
CASRPGQSSMGYTF
TGTGCCAGCAGACCCGGACAGTCTTCTATGGGCTACACCTTC
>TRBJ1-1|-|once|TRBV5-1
CASSLQGMNTEAFF
TGCGCCAGCAGCTTGCAGGGTATGAACACTGAAGCTTTCTTT
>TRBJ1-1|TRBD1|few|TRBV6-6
CASRGQHMNTEAFF
TGTGCCAGCAGGGGACAGCACATGAACACTGAAGCTTTCTTT
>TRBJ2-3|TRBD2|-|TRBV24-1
CATSEKTSGRTTDTQYF
TGTGCCACCAGTGAAAAGACTAGCGGGAGAACCACAGATACGCAGTATTTT
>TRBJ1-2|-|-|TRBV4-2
CASSPFPSVTNYGYTF
TGTGCCAGCAGCCCCTTTCCCAGCGTAACTAACTATGGCTACACCTTC
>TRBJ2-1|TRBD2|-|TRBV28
CASSRILAGGPGEQFF
TGTGCCAGCAGCCGAATTCTAGCGGGAGGGCCTGGTGAGCAGTTCTTC
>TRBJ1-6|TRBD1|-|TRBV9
CASSAQDNRGTLDSPLHF
TGTGCCAGCAGCGCCCAAGATAACAGGGGGACGCTTGATTCACCCCTCCACTTT
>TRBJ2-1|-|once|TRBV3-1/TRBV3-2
CASSQDWGESYNEQFF
TGTGCCAGCAGCCAAGATTGGGGGGAGTCCTACAATGAGCAGTTCTTC
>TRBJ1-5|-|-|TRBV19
CASSWHSGQPQHF
TGTGCCAGTAGTTGGCATTCGGGTCAGCCCCAGCATTTT
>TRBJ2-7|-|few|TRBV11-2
CASAVGRWSYEQYF
TGTGCCAGCGCGGTCGGGAGATGGTCCTACGAGCAGTACTTC
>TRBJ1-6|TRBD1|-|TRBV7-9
CASSSGQGNSPLHF
TGTGCCAGCAGCTCGGGACAGGGGAATTCACCCCTCCACTTT
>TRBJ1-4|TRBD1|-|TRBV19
CASSIFPSTGSNEKLFF
TGTGCCAGTAGTATATTCCCTTCGACAGGGTCTAATGAAAAACTGTTTTTT
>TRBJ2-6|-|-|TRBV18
CASSSESGANVLTF
TGTGCCAGCTCATCGGAGTCTGGGGCCAACGTCCTGACTTTC
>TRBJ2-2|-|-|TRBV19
CASSIGVGELFF
TGTGCCAGTAGTATCGGAGTCGGGGAGCTGTTTTTT
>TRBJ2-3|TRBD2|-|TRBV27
CASSFLAGGLTDTQYF
TGTGCCAGCAGTTTCCTAGCGGGAGGATTAACAGATACGCAGTATTTT
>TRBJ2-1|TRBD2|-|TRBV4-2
CASSQDIGTSLYNEQFF
TGTGCCAGCAGCCAAGATATAGGGACTAGCCTTTACAATGAGCAGTTCTTC
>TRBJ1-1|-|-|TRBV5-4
CASTQQRALNTEAFF
TGTGCCAGCACCCAACAGCGGGCTCTGAACACTGAAGCTTTCTTT
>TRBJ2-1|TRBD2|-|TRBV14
CASSQDWLTSGSYNEQFF
TGTGCCAGCAGCCAAGATTGGCTAACTAGCGGTTCCTACAATGAGCAGTTCTTC
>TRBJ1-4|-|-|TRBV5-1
CASSLARSRGEKLFF
TGCGCCAGCAGCTTGGCCCGGTCCCGCGGGGAAAAACTGTTTTTT
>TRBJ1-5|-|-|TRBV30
CAWSVQGTQPQHF
TGTGCCTGGAGTGTACAGGGAACTCAGCCCCAGCATTTT